This T cell receptor beta chain was found in a study of cytomegalovirus exposure and HLA in healthy donors. Study results and limitations: The authors assumed roughly uniform sequencing depth across donors for presence/absence analyses. It was only CMV serostatus that was available as immune exposure information. TCR beta V- and J-gene trimming, according to a later analysis, was linked to a missense DCLRE1C variant.

Unrecorded immune exposure was likely among donors, who were nominally healthy when sampled. A word on this clone: Antigen: not known.

The PCR made use of 60 Vbeta and 13 Jbeta primers. TCRdb's copy holds only in-frame clones and misses some; the assay was immunoSEQ multiplex PCR. The sample lists roughly 200,000 clones, 77% seen once, with approximately 2.6% in the top ten. CDR1 MDHEN and CDR2 SYDVKM come from the germline V gene. The CDR3 loop spans 14 amino acids. The V end was cut by 1 base, the J end by 6 bases, with 13 bases between. J is TRBJ2-7 and V is TRBV28; D is possibly TRBD1 (5 bases). This clonotype was obtained from a woman aged 55 to 70 in good health and CMV-seropositive. The sequenced sample consisted of PBMCs. CDR3: CASSLYQGRGEQYF. The DNA of the CDR3 is TGTGCCAGCAGTTTATATCAGGGAAGGGGCGAGCAGTACTTC.